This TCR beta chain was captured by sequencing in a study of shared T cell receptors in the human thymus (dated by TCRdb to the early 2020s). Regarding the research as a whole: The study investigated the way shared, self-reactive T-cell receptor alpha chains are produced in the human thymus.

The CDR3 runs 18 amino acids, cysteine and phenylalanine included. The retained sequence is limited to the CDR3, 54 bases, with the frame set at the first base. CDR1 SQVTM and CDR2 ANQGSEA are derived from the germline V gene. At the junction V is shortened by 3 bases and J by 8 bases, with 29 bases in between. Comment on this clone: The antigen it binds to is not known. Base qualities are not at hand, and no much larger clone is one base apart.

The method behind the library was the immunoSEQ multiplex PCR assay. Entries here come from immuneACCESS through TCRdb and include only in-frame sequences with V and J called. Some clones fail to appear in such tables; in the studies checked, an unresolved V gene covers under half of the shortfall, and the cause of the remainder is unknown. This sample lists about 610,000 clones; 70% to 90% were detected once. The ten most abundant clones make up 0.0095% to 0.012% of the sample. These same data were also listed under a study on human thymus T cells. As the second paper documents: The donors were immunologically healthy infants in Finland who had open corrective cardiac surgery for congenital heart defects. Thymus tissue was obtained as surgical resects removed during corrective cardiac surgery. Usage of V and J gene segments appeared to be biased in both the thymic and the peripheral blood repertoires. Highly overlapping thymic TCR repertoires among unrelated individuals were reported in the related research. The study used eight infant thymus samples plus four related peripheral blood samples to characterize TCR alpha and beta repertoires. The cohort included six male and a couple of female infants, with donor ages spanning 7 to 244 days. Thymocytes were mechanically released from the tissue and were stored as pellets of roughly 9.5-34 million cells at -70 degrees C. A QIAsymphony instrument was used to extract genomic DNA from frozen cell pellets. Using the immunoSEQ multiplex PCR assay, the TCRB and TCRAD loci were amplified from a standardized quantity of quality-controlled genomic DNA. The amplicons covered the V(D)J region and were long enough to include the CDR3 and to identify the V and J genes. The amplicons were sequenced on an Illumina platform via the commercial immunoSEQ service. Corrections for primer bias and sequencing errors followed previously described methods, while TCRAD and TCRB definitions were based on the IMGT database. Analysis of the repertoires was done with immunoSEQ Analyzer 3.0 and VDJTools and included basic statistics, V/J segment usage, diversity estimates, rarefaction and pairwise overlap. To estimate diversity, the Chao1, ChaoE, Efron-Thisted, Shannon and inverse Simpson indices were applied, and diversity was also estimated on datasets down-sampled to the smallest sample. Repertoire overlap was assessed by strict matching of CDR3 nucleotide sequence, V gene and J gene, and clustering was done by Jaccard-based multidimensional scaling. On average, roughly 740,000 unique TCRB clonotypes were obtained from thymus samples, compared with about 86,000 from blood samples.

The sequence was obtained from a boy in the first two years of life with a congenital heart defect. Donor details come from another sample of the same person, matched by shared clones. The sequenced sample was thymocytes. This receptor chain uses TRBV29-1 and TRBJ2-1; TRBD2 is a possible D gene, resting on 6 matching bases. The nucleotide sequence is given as TGCAGCGTTGAGAGACTAGGCGCGATGCGGCCCTCACTCGATGAGCAGTTCTTC. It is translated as CSVERLGAMRPSLDEQFF.